This TCR beta chain was observed in a study of shared clonotypes between healthy human individuals. As defined, naive CD8 cells were CD45RO-negative and positively selected for CCR7, with terminally differentiated effector memory CD45RA+ cells excluded. TCRdb keeps only in-frame clones here, not all; method: immunoSEQ multiplex PCR. The sample records about 2 million clones, less than 95% being singletons. Germline V gene data show CDR1 as SGDLS and CDR2 as YYNGEE. The CDR3 runs 16 residues. V dropped 4 bases and J dropped 2; count of bases not matched to a gene: 9. This TCR derives from a young man in good health. The chain recombines TRBV9 with TRBJ2-3; 8 bases line up with TRBD2. Sequences were obtained from naive CD8+ T cells sorted from blood. CDR3 loop: CASSPGTSGYTDTQYF. In DNA form, the CDR3 reads TGTGCCAGCAGCCCGGGTACTAGCGGATACACAGATACGCAGTATTTT. Variable domain in full (rest from reference TRBV9 and TRBJ2-3): DSGVTQTPKHLITATGQRVTLRCSPRSGDLSVYWYQQSLDQGLQFLIQYYNGEERAKGNILERFSAQQFPDLHSELNLSSLELGDSALYFCASSPGTSGYTDTQYFGPGTRLTVL.